This is a list of T cell receptor beta chains from one sample in a study of blood T cell repertoires in COVID-19. Produced via immunoSEQ multiplex PCR; TCRdb's table is partial and in-frame only. The data hold about 150,000 clones, with 75% to 90% observed a single time. Sequenced sample: peripheral blood. These receptors were taken from a woman aged 55-69 years with acute or convalescent COVID-19. The CDR3 runs from the conserved cysteine through the conserved F or W. A D gene is named only where the DNA matches it firmly. Size values are once, few and many counts, or a class for expanded clones, and some rows have none.

d_call,clone_size,v_call,j_call,cdr3_nt,cdr3_aa
TRBD1,-,TRBV18,TRBJ1-6,TGTGCCAGCTCACCACGGGGACAGGGTGATTCACCCCTCCACTTT,CASSPRGQGDSPLHF
-,few,TRBV29-1,TRBJ1-2,TGCAGCGTGGGAGGGCGGAACTATGGCTACACCTTC,CSVGGRNYGYTF
-,-,TRBV19,TRBJ1-2,TGTGCCAGTAGTGGAGCCGGGGTGTATGGCTACACCTTC,CASSGAGVYGYTF
TRBD1,-,TRBV3-1/TRBV3-2,TRBJ1-1,TGTGCCAGCAGCCGCAGGGGGCGCGATGAAGCTTTCTTT,CASSRRGRDEAFF
-,once,TRBV19,TRBJ2-7,TGTGCCAGTAGTACCAGGGGTATGACCTACGAGCAGTACTTC,CASSTRGMTYEQYF
-,once,TRBV5-6,TRBJ2-5,TGTGCCAGTAGTTCGGTAGGCGGTTTGGAGACCCAGTACTTC,CASSSVGGLETQYF
-,once,TRBV28,TRBJ1-1,TGTGCCAGCAGTCCCGGGGGGGGATACACTGAAGCTTTCTTT,CASSPGGGYTEAFF
TRBD1,-,TRBV6-2/TRBV6-3,TRBJ1-5,TGTGCCAGCAGTTACTCATCTATCCGGGACAGGGGAAAGAATCAGCCCCAGCATTTT,CASSYSSIRDRGKNQPQHF
TRBD2,few,TRBV7-8,TRBJ2-1,TGTGCCAGCAGCTTCCGGACTAGCGGAGTCTACAATGAGCAGTTCTTC,CASSFRTSGVYNEQFF
TRBD1,-,TRBV30,TRBJ2-7,TGTGCCTGGAGTGTAGAGGGGTCAGGGGGTGAGCAGTACTTC,CAWSVEGSGGEQYF
-,-,TRBV6-5,TRBJ2-5,TGTGCCAGCGGCCGGGGGAGAGAAATCCAAGAGACCCAGTACTTC,CASGRGREIQETQYF
-,-,TRBV18,TRBJ1-3,TGTGCCAGCTCACAGACCACGGGGAACTCTGGAAACACCATATATTTT,CASSQTTGNSGNTIYF
-,-,TRBV10-3,TRBJ2-5,TGTGCCATCAGTCCTACCCCGGGGGAGACCCAGTACTTC,CAISPTPGETQYF
-,-,TRBV18,TRBJ1-5,TGTGCCAGCTCACCAATTCGGAATCAGCCCCAGCATTTT,CASSPIRNQPQHF
-,once,TRBV18,TRBJ1-5,TGTGCCAGCTCACCAAACCTTCCAGGGAACAATCAGCCCCAGCATTTT,CASSPNLPGNNQPQHF
TRBD2,-,TRBV24-1,TRBJ2-1,TGTGCCACCAGTGACACTAGCGGGGGGAACAATGAGCAGTTCTTC,CATSDTSGGNNEQFF
TRBD1,-,TRBV6-5,TRBJ2-7,TGTGCCAGCAGACGCGGACAGGGTAGTAACTACGAGCAGTACTTC,CASRRGQGSNYEQYF
TRBD1,-,TRBV29-1,TRBJ2-3,TGCAGCGTGGTACAGGACAGGGGCGACACAGATACGCAGTATTTT,CSVVQDRGDTDTQYF
-,-,TRBV6-1,TRBJ2-7,TGTGCCAGCAGTGAAGGAATAATCGGGGGACAGTACTACGAGCAGTACTTC,CASSEGIIGGQYYEQYF
-,-,TRBV6-5,TRBJ2-2,TGTGCCAGCTTAGGGGGGGCCGGGGAGCTGTTTTTT,CASLGGAGELFF
-,-,TRBV27,TRBJ2-1,TGTGCCCGCCAAGCGGTCTACAATGAGCAGTTCTTC,CARQAVYNEQFF
TRBD1,-,TRBV28,TRBJ1-1,TGTGCCAGCCGGTTGGGGACAGCGGGCACTGAAGCTTTCTTT,CASRLGTAGTEAFF
TRBD1,-,TRBV28,TRBJ1-2,TGTGCCAGCAGTTGGACAGGGGGTCAAATCCATGGCTACACCTTC,CASSWTGGQIHGYTF